Presented here are 9 T cell receptor beta chains from one specimen sequenced in a study of blood T cells in healthy people across ages. Sample-barcoded 5' priming and a J-beta primer mix drove a second PCR of about 6 to 12 cycles. TCRdb passed the 5' RACE reads through MiXCR, listing each CDR3 protein once. The sample has approximately 1.5 million distinct CDR3 sequences, approximately 43% seen once. The specimen was blood. Receptor source: a woman aged 18 to 35 in good health.

This clonotype was seen a few times. The chain uses TRBV4-3 and TRBJ2-2, with D perhaps matching TRBD2 (6 bases). Germline V CDR1 and CDR2: LGHNA, YSLEER. V was shortened by 3 bases and J by 4 bases, with 15 bases between the two germline ends. This CDR3 region has 16 residues. For the CDR3, the DNA is TGCGCCAGCAGCCAGGATGGGGGGTGGCCCACCGGGGAGCTGTTTTTT. Translating it yields CASSQDGGWPTGELFF.

This chain uses TRBV9 with TRBJ2-1, with 14 bases aligning to TRBD2. J lost 9 bases, V lost 0 bases, and 5 bases had no gene match. The CDR3 sequence is 16 residues long. Germline V CDR1 and CDR2: SGDLS, YYNGEE. CDR3 in DNA: TGTGCCAGCAGCGTAGAGGGACTAGCGGGAGTGGGTGAGCAGTTCTTC. This encodes CASSVEGLAGVGEQFF.

The J gene is TRBJ1-1, the V gene TRBV29-1; 8 bases match TRBD1. Trimming took 7 bases from V and 3 from J; bases not matched to a gene: 7. The CDR3 is 13 amino acids. Germline-derived CDR1 and CDR2 are SQVTM and ANQGSEA. The CDR3 DNA reads as TGCAGCGCTGGGACAGGCTCATACACTGAAGCTTTCTTT. It encodes CSAGTGSYTEAFF.

The chain links TRBV21-1 to TRBJ1-4; the table gives TRBD1 as D, unverified against the DNA. TRBV21-1 is tagged as a pseudogene. CDR3 length: 14 residues. The CDR3 region is CASSRRDRGQKLFF. The CDR3 DNA reads TGTGCCAGCAGCCGACGGGACAGGGGTCAAAAACTGTTTTTT.

The chain joins TRBV6-2 or TRBV6-3 to TRBJ1-4; D may be TRBD1 (5 bases). Trimming took off 6 bases at V and 13 bases at J, with 27 bases between the two ends. This CDR3 comprises 16 residues. Germline V gene lookup returns CDR1 MNHEY and CDR2 SVGEGT. DNA of the CDR3: TGTGCCAGCAGCCCCCACCAGGGCGTTTCCCTCGCGGGACTGTTTTTT. This encodes CASSPHQGVSLAGLFF.

V gene TRBV7-9 combines with J gene TRBJ2-1; 8 bases agree with TRBD1. J gave up 7 bases and V 5 bases, and 16 bases lay outside the gene matches. Germline V lookup: CDR1 SEHNR, CDR2 FQNEAQ (reference sequence). CDR3 size: 17 residues. Here the CDR3 DNA reads TGTGCCAGCAGCCCGCACGCGGGACAGGCGATATTTAATGAGCAGTTCTTC. Translation gives CASSPHAGQAIFNEQFF.

The chain carries TRBV9 and TRBJ2-1, with D perhaps matching TRBD2 (7 bases). The J call may be incorrect, as the DNA end agrees better with TRBJ2-7. The CDR3 spans 14 residues. CDR1 is SGDLS and CDR2 is YYNGEE in the germline V gene. As DNA, the CDR3 is TGTGCCAGCAGCGTAGGCGGGGGCTACAATGAGCAGTACTTC. Its translation: CASSVGGGYNEQYF.

The V call is TRBV2, the J call TRBJ2-1; 7 bases are shared with TRBD1. The CDR3 is made up of 14 amino acids. V was pared by 2 bases and J by 8 bases, with 6 bases of the junction left unmatched. Looked up from germline, CDR1 is SNHLY and CDR2 is FYNNEI. CDR3 sequence reads: CASSELTGSHEQFF. The DNA for the CDR3 is TGTGCCAGCAGTGAACTGACAGGGAGTCATGAGCAGTTCTTC.

The V and J genes are TRBV7-2 and TRBJ2-7; D might be TRBD2 (6 bases). V was pared by 1 base and J by 1 base, with 11 bases between. Germline assignment: CDR1 SGHTA and CDR2 FQGNSA. CDR3 length: 15 residues. As DNA, the CDR3 is TGTGCCAGCAGCTTAGTGTCGGGAGAGTCCTACGAGCAGTACTTC. It codes for CASSLVSGESYEQYF.